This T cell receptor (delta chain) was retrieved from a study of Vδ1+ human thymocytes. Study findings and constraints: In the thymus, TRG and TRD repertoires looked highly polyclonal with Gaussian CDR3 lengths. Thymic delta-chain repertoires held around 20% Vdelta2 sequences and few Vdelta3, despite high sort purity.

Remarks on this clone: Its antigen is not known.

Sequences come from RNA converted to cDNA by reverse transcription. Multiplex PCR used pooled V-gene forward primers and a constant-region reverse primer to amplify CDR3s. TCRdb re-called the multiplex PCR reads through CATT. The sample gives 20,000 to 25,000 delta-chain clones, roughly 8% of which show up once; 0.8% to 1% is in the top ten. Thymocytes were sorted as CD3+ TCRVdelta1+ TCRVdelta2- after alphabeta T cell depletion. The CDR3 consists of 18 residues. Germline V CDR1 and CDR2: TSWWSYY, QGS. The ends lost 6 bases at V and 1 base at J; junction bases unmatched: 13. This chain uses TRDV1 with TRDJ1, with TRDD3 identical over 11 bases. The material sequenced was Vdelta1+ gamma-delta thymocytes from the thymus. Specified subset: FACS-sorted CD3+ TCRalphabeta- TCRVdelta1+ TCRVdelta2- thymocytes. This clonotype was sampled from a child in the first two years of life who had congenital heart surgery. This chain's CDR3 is CALGILYWGIGSTDKLIF. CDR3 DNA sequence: TGTGCTCTTGGTATCCTATACTGGGGGATAGGGTCCACCGATAAACTCATCTTT.